A single sample gave rise to the 28 T cell receptor beta chains below, sequenced in a study of blood T cell repertoires in COVID-19. Measured with immunoSEQ multiplex PCR; TCRdb has only the in-frame clones, and not every one. The repertoire holds roughly 50,000 clones, with approximately 90% as singletons. The sample consisted of peripheral blood. Source of these receptors: a man older than 75 with acute or convalescent COVID-19.

The genes are TRBV2 and TRBJ1-5; D is ambiguous. The CDR3 consists of 14 residues. V was shortened by 5 bases and J by 3 bases, with 11 bases between the two germline ends. Looked up from germline, CDR1 is SNHLY and CDR2 is FYNNEI. The chain's CDR3 is CASSYRTDNQPQHF. CDR3 coding DNA: TGTGCCAGCAGTTACCGGACTGACAATCAGCCCCAGCATTTT.

The chain combines TRBV19 with TRBJ1-1, with no clear D. Looked up from germline, CDR1 is LNHDA and CDR2 is SQIVND (reference sequence). Trimming pared 3 bases from V and 0 bases from J, leaving 5 bases between. The CDR3 consists of 13 residues. Here the CDR3 reads CASSIMLNTEAFF. CDR3 nucleotides: TGTGCCAGTAGTATTATGTTGAACACTGAAGCTTTCTTT.

This chain links TRBV29-1 with TRBJ1-2, with TRBD1 identical over 9 bases. This CDR3 comprises 13 residues. Germline lookup yields CDR1 SQVTM and CDR2 ANQGSEA. J gave up 7 bases and V 1 base, and 4 bases lay outside the gene matches. The CDR3 sequence is CSVEGGQGFGYTF. The CDR3 DNA follows: TGCAGCGTTGAAGGGGGACAGGGATTTGGCTACACCTTC. Drawing the rest from reference TRBV29-1 and TRBJ1-2, the complete variable domain is SAVISQKPSRDICQRGTSLTIQCQVDSQVTMMFWYRQQPGQSLTLIATANQGSEATYESGFVIDKFPISRPNLTFSTLTVSNMSPEDSSIYLCSVEGGQGFGYTFGSGTRLTVV.

J is TRBJ1-2 and V is TRBV7-9, with unresolved D. This CDR3 region has 14 residues. The V end lost 1 base, the J end lost 7 bases, and 13 bases lay between the germline ends. Germline CDR1 SEHNR, CDR2 FQNEAQ (reference sequence). The CDR3 region has the DNA TGTGCCAGCAGCTTAGAAGTGTCGTCGGGTGGCTACACCTTC. This gives the protein CASSLEVSSGGYTF.

This clone was counted a single time. The chain employs TRBV10-3 and TRBJ2-5; 9 positions match TRBD2. Trimming took 10 bases from V and 5 from J; bases not matched to a gene: 5. CDR3 length: 12 amino acids. Germline V gene sequence: CDR1 ENHRY, CDR2 SYGVKD. CDR3 DNA: TGTGCCACTTTAGCGGGGGAGGAGACCCAGTACTTC. Protein sequence: CATLAGEETQYF.

This clone has a single count. The chain recombines TRBV5-1 with TRBJ1-2; 9 bases are a match to TRBD1. Germline V gene data show CDR1 as SGHRS and CDR2 as YFSETQ. The CDR3 runs to 19 residues. The trim removed 1 base at V and 0 bases at J, leaving 13 bases unmatched. CDR3 coding DNA: TGCGCCAGCAGCTTGACGTATTCCGGGACAGGGTCGTCTAACTATGGCTACACCTTC. Translating gives CASSLTYSGTGSSNYGYTF.

The chain employs TRBV5-5 and TRBJ2-4; 11 positions match TRBD1. CDR1 is SGHKS, CDR2 YYEKEE, per germline (reference sequence). After removal of 4 bases from V and 16 bases from J, the junction contained 13 bases not matched to a gene. CDR3 length equals 14 residues. CDR3 in amino acids: CASSPDRGPRPPYF. The DNA for the CDR3 is TGTGCCAGCAGCCCGGACAGGGGGCCGAGGCCGCCATACTTC.

The V call is TRBV7-2, the J call TRBJ2-1, with TRBD2 matching 10 bases. V trimming: 2 bases; J trimming: 1 base; junction bases outside the gene matches: 5. Germline values: CDR1 SGHTA, CDR2 FQGNSA. The CDR3 contains 17 residues. CDR3 in DNA: TGTGCCAGCAGCTTACAAGCGGGGGGGCCTTCCTACAATGAGCAGTTCTTC. It is translated as CASSLQAGGPSYNEQFF.

The rearrangement links TRBV7-6 to TRBJ2-3; the D is unclear. V lost 7 bases to trimming and J lost 2 bases, with 13 bases between them. Germline-derived CDR1 and CDR2 are SGHVS and FNYEAQ. The CDR3 consists of 14 residues. CDR3 bases: TGTGCCAGCACAAAACAGTCCCACACAGATACGCAGTATTTT. It specifies CASTKQSHTDTQYF.

The CDR3 sequence is CASSQGREKLFF. CDR3 coding DNA: TGTGCCAGCAGCCAAGGGAGGGAAAAACTGTTTTTT. V is TRBV3-1 (or the pseudogene TRBV3-2) and J is TRBJ1-4; no clear D gene. Germline V CDR1 and CDR2: LGHDT, YNNKEL (reference sequence). CDR3 length equals 12 residues. V lost 1 base to trimming and J lost 8 bases, with 5 bases between them.

V and J are TRBV10-3 and TRBJ1-5; D not resolved. V lost 6 bases to trimming and J lost 9 bases, with 21 bases between them. The germline V gene encodes CDR1 ENHRY and CDR2 SYGVKD. This CDR3 has 15 amino acids. This CDR3 reads CAIRAGGGSESPQHF. CDR3 sequence (DNA): TGTGCCATCAGAGCGGGTGGCGGATCTGAATCGCCCCAGCATTTT.

The rearrangement uses TRBV7-9 and TRBJ1-1, with 8 bases identical to TRBD1. The CDR3 runs to 16 residues. The germline CDR1 and CDR2 sequences are SEHNR and FQNEAQ (reference sequence). The V segment lost 5 bases and the J segment 7 bases; nucleotides outside the gene matches: 15. In DNA, the CDR3 is TGTGCCAGCAGCATTGTAGGGCCGGCAGGACAGGGTGAAGCTTTCTTT. It translates to CASSIVGPAGQGEAFF.

The chain joins TRBV3-1 (or the pseudogene TRBV3-2) to TRBJ2-3, with no clear D. CDR1 LGHDT and CDR2 YNNKEL come from the germline V gene (reference sequence). V was shortened by 0 bases and J by 1 base, with 5 bases between the two germline ends. The CDR3 consists of 14 residues. The CDR3 here is CASSQDLGTDTQYF. The CDR3 region has the DNA TGTGCCAGCAGCCAAGACCTCGGCACAGATACGCAGTATTTT.

The chain joins TRBV27 to TRBJ2-5, with TRBD1 matching over 9 bases. This CDR3 is 14 amino acids long. CDR1 is MNHEY, CDR2 SMNVEV, per germline (reference sequence). V dropped 5 bases and J dropped 8; count of bases not matched to a gene: 9. DNA for the CDR3: TGTGCCAGCAGTCCTGTCCCGGGACAGGGAACCCAGTACTTC. This sequence encodes CASSPVPGQGTQYF.

J is TRBJ1-6 and V is TRBV27; 8 bases are shared with TRBD1. The CDR3 length is 19 residues. Germline-derived CDR1 and CDR2 are MNHEY and SMNVEV (reference sequence). The ends lost 1 base at V and 6 bases at J; junction bases unmatched: 14. CDR3 DNA sequence: TGTGCCAGCAGTTTATACCCCGTGACAGGGGCGGACCCTAATTCACCCCTCCACTTT. Its protein is CASSLYPVTGADPNSPLHF.

The chain has TRBV2 and TRBJ1-2; D is uncertain. The CDR3 contains 11 residues. V lost 6 bases and J 6 bases, leaving 8 bases between the germline ends. The germline V gene encodes CDR1 SNHLY and CDR2 FYNNEI. The CDR3 nucleotides are TGTGCCAGCAGCCAGGAGGATGGCTACACCTTC. It yields the protein CASSQEDGYTF.

The V call is TRBV7-8, the J call TRBJ1-4; D is ambiguous. Germline CDR1 reads SGHVS; CDR2 reads FQNEAQ. V was pared by 6 bases and J by 7 bases, with 9 bases between. This CDR3 has 12 amino acids. CDR3 DNA sequence: TGTGCCAGCAGTCGGGGAGGTGAAAAACTGTTTTTT. Its protein is CASSRGGEKLFF.

CDR3: CASRERGEKLFF. The CDR3 DNA reads as TGTGCCAGTAGGGAAAGGGGCGAAAAACTGTTTTTT. The chain uses TRBV19 and TRBJ1-4, with D perhaps TRBD1 (5 bases). Germline V lookup: CDR1 LNHDA, CDR2 SQIVND (reference sequence). The CDR3 sequence is 12 residues long. V was clipped by 6 bases and J by 8 bases, with 10 bases between them.

V and J are TRBV13 and TRBJ1-6; the match to TRBD1 covers 7 bases. Germline V lookup: CDR1 PRHDT, CDR2 FYEKMQ (reference sequence). Trimming cost V 5 bases and J 3 bases; bases outside gene matches: 7. This CDR3 is built from 16 residues. This chain's CDR3 is CASSVRDRDYNSPLHF. The CDR3 DNA reads TGTGCCAGCAGCGTTCGGGACAGAGACTATAATTCACCCCTCCACTTT.

This clone was seen more than once but under ten times. The chain joins TRBV6-5 to TRBJ1-2; 12 positions match TRBD1. CDR3 size: 15 residues. CDR1 is MNHEY and CDR2 is SVGAGI in the germline V gene. Trimming took 5 bases from V and 7 from J; bases not matched to a gene: 8. The CDR3 here is CASSQQGQGAGGYTF. In DNA, the CDR3 is TGTGCCAGCAGTCAACAGGGACAGGGGGCTGGTGGCTACACCTTC.

Only a few counts were recorded for this clone. The chain joins TRBV7-8 to TRBJ1-6; no firm D call. The length of the CDR3 is 15 residues. CDR1 and CDR2 (germline): SGHVS, FQNEAQ. Deletions cut 5 bases from V and 8 bases from J, with 16 bases between. The CDR3 nucleotides read TGTGCCAGCAGCCAGAGGGATGGCAGCGATTCACCCCTCCACTTT. Protein: CASSQRDGSDSPLHF.

The V call is TRBV29-1, the J call TRBJ2-5, with 8 bases fitting TRBD1. The germline V gene encodes CDR1 SQVTM and CDR2 ANQGSEA. The CDR3 spans 14 residues. V lost 3 bases and J lost 4; bases outside the gene matches: 7. The CDR3 loop reads CSVDLDRVGETQYF. CDR3 nucleotides: TGCAGCGTTGACTTGGACAGGGTAGGAGAGACCCAGTACTTC.

The genes are TRBV28 and TRBJ1-2; D remains unclear. The V end lost 6 bases, the J end lost 3 bases, and 8 bases lay between the germline ends. The CDR3 contains 12 residues. CDR1 and CDR2 (germline): MDHEN, SYDVKM. The DNA for the CDR3 is TGTGCCAGCAGCGACATTTACTATGGCTACACCTTC. Translating it yields CASSDIYYGYTF.

This clone was seen only a few times. The chain links TRBV2 to TRBJ1-4; 8 bases line up with TRBD1. V trimming: 7 bases; J trimming: 7 bases; junction bases outside the gene matches: 5. CDR1 is SNHLY, CDR2 FYNNEI, per germline. The CDR3 contains 13 residues. CDR3: CASTRTGFEKLFF. The CDR3 nucleotides read TGTGCCAGCACCCGGACAGGGTTTGAAAAACTGTTTTTT.

This clone was observed a single time. V gene TRBV27 combines with J gene TRBJ1-2, with TRBD1 matching over 9 bases. Looked up from germline, CDR1 is MNHEY and CDR2 is SMNVEV (reference sequence). The ends lost 2 bases at V and 3 bases at J; junction bases unmatched: 4. CDR3 length equals 15 residues. In DNA form, the CDR3 reads TGTGCCAGCAGTTTACGAGGACAGGGGCACTATGGCTACACCTTC. This encodes CASSLRGQGHYGYTF.

V is TRBV3-1 (or the pseudogene TRBV3-2) and J is TRBJ2-7; D remains ambiguous. The CDR3 has 14 residues. Germline CDR1 and CDR2: LGHDT and YNNKEL (reference sequence). V shed 4 bases and J shed 3 bases, with 13 bases lying between them. The CDR3 DNA reads as TGTGCCAGCAGCCCAATGGGCCCTTACTACGAGCAGTACTTC. Amino acids: CASSPMGPYYEQYF.

CDR3 sequence: CASSFSGGPKETQYF. CDR3 nucleotide sequence: TGTGCCAGCAGCTTTAGCGGGGGCCCCAAAGAGACCCAGTACTTC. This chain connects TRBV28 to TRBJ2-5; 9 bases agree with TRBD2. V was pared by 6 bases and J by 3 bases, with 8 bases of the junction left unmatched. The CDR3 is 15 residues long. Looked up from germline, CDR1 is MDHEN and CDR2 is SYDVKM.

The chain uses TRBV5-1 and TRBJ2-1; D is undetermined. The CDR3 totals 13 residues. Germline V lookup: CDR1 SGHRS, CDR2 YFSETQ. The V gene lost 0 bases and the J gene lost 5 bases, with 6 bases spanning the gap. The CDR3 reads CASSLAQNNEQFF. The CDR3 nucleotides read TGCGCCAGCAGCTTGGCCCAGAACAATGAGCAGTTCTTC.